This TCR beta chain was captured in a study of T cell responses to AZD1222 COVID-19 vaccine. With V trimmed by 8 bases and J by 5 bases, 3 bases remained unmatched. From germline, CDR1 is GTSNPN and CDR2 SVGIG (reference sequence). The CDR3 is 11 amino acids. Only in-frame clones appear in the TCRdb table, and some are missing; sequencing was by immunoSEQ multiplex PCR. The table lists under 120,000 clones, about 85% of them singletons. V and J are TRBV30 and TRBJ2-1; 7 nucleotides line up with TRBD2. The specimen was peripheral blood, collected 28 days after the second AZD1222 dose. The clonotype comes from an adult who received the AZD1222 COVID-19 vaccine. The CDR3: CAGGGNNEQFF. CDR3 sequence (DNA): TGTGCCGGGGGGGGAAACAATGAGCAGTTCTTC.